Only one count was recorded for the clone carrying this TCR beta chain. The source of the sample is a study of T cell responses to AZD1222 COVID-19 vaccine. The germline V gene encodes CDR1 LNHDA and CDR2 SQIVND (reference sequence). The V gene lost 7 bases and the J gene lost 0 bases, with 16 bases spanning the gap. The CDR3 covers 16 residues. The protocol was immunoSEQ multiplex PCR, while the TCRdb copy is restricted to in-frame clones and leaves out a portion. The sample shows roughly 170,000 clones, roughly 87% of them seen only once. The source was peripheral blood, collected on day 0 of AZD1222 vaccination. This chain links TRBV19 with TRBJ1-5; D is unresolved. This clonotype was obtained from an adult in good health. CDR3 in DNA: TGTGCCAGTAACCGATCAGGCAGGAATAGCAATCAGCCCCAGCATTTT. Translated: CASNRSGRNSNQPQHF.